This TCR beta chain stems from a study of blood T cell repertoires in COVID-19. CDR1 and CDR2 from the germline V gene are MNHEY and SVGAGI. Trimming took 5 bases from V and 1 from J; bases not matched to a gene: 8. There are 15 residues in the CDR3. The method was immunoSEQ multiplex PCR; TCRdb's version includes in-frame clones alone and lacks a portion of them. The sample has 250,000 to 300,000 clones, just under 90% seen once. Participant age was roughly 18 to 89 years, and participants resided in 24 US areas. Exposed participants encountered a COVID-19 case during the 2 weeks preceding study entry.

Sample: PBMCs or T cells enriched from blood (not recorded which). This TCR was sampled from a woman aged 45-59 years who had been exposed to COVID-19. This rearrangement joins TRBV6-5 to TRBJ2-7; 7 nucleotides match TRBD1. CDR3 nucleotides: TGTGCCAGCAGTAGCCGGGACAGAAGTTCCTACGAGCAGTACTTC. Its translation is CASSSRDRSSYEQYF.